These T cell receptor beta chains were read from a single sample in a study of blood T cell repertoires in COVID-19. Assay: immunoSEQ multiplex PCR; the TCRdb copy retains only in-frame clones and omits some. The table has 35,000 to 45,000 clones, 88% seen once. Sequencing used peripheral blood. The origin of the receptors is a human donor in a cohort sampled during active COVID-19. The conserved cysteine and the conserved F or W are not part of the CDR3 here. Clone size appears in some rows only: once, few, many, or a class for an expanded clone.

j_call v_call clone_size cdr3_aa
TRBJ2-7 TRBV7-2 . ASSSFTGTGYEQY
TRBJ2-2 TRBV5-1 once ASSFDRGNTGELF
TRBJ2-1 TRBV7-3 . ASSLGIASDNEQF
TRBJ1-3 TRBV10-1 . ASSGQGGNTIY
TRBJ2-7 TRBV21-1 . ASSKRGKTYEQY
TRBJ2-5 TRBV7-2 . ASSPSDRGQGTQY
TRBJ2-5 TRBV2 . ASSGNRDETQY
TRBJ1-4 TRBV6-6 few ASSPREEKLF
TRBJ2-1 TRBV24-1 . ATSGPPTTGNEQF
TRBJ1-1 TRBV7-3 . ASSTHSPNTEAF
TRBJ2-3 TRBV9 . ASSVTRGSTDTQY
TRBJ2-1 TRBV5-1 . ASSSLAGGSSYNEQF
TRBJ2-3 TRBV5-6 . ASSSHLNLAGGPYTQY
TRBJ2-7 TRBV4-2 . ASSQGPGGVYEQY
TRBJ2-2 TRBV9 . ASSPRAGAGGLIGELF
TRBJ1-5 TRBV24-1 few ATSDNNGHQPQH
TRBJ1-4 TRBV6-5 . ASSSRQGLNEKLF
TRBJ2-7 TRBV6-5 . ASSPRGGSSYEQY
TRBJ1-6 TRBV10-1 . ASSESGQGNSPLH
TRBJ1-1 TRBV6-5 . ASSSLTGFLSEAF
TRBJ2-2 TRBV5-8 . ASSLLPFPRTGELF
TRBJ1-1 TRBV25-1 . ASSESLNTEAF
TRBJ2-7 TRBV14 . ASSQVRGREQY
TRBJ1-1 TRBV29-1 . SSKPDTGNTEAF
TRBJ1-5 TRBV10-1 . ASSGGQGRQPQH
TRBJ2-7 TRBV5-1 . ASSLGQGEQY
TRBJ2-7 TRBV18 . ASSPGTSGDYEQY
TRBJ1-5 TRBV10-3 . AIREGAGQPQH
TRBJ1-2 TRBV5-1 . ASSPTATTGGYT
TRBJ2-1 TRBV7-2 . ASSSGLAGGIQF